This T cell receptor beta chain emerged from a study of blood T cell repertoires in COVID-19. Study in general: Nucleic acid was either cDNA or gDNA, and it came from T cells, B-cell-depleted T cells, or PBMCs.

This clone turned up a few times. Generated by immunoSEQ multiplex PCR, the TCRdb table keeps only in-frame clones and is missing some. In the table there are roughly 200,000 clones, around 90% of which are singletons. The CDR3 is made up of 12 amino acids. With V trimmed by 3 bases and J by 5 bases, 1 base remained unmatched. Germline CDR1 reads LNHDA; CDR2 reads SQIVND (reference sequence). The sample was PBMCs or T cells enriched from blood (not recorded which). The chain employs TRBV19 and TRBJ2-7; 7 nucleotides agree with TRBD2. The TCR sequence derives from a woman aged 30 to 39 who had recovered from COVID-19. The CDR3 DNA follows: TGTGCCAGTAGTATGGGGAGGGACGAGCAGTACTTC. It encodes CASSMGRDEQYF.